The 20 T cell receptor beta chains presented below share a single source sample, sequenced in a study of T cell repertoires in cytomegalovirus infection. TCRdb re-analysed the reads in MiXCR, keeping a single row per CDR3 protein. Among fewer than 300,000 distinct CDR3 sequences listed, more than 20% were seen once. Sequences were obtained from PBMCs. These receptors all come from a human donor in good health (CMV status not recorded). Some clones in this sample may be carry-over from other donors' samples.

The chain links TRBV11-2 to TRBJ1-5; tentative D call: TRBD1 (6 bases). V was pared by 6 bases and J by 4 bases, with 13 bases between. This CDR3 spans 14 amino acids. The germline CDR1 and CDR2 sequences are SGHAT and FQNNGV. The CDR3 is CASSVTQGNQPQHF. The CDR3 DNA sequence: TGTGCCAGCAGTGTTACTCAGGGGAATCAGCCCCAGCATTTT.

The chain has TRBV29-1 and TRBJ2-5, with D perhaps TRBD2 (5 bases). Germline CDR1 and CDR2: SQVTM and ANQGSEA. Deletions cut 4 bases from V and 4 bases from J, with 16 bases between. The CDR3 is made up of 14 amino acids. CDR3 bases: TGCAGCGTTGGAGAGGCGGGCGGCGTAGAGACCCAGTACTTC. It specifies CSVGEAGGVETQYF.

The chain is built from TRBV18 and TRBJ1-4; no definite D call. Germline V gene lookup returns CDR1 KGHSH and CDR2 LQKENI. The CDR3 has 13 residues. V shed 3 bases and J shed 8 bases, with 10 bases lying between them. This CDR3 reads CASSPSSREKLFF. CDR3 nucleotide sequence: TGTGCCAGCTCACCCAGTTCAAGGGAAAAACTGTTTTTT.

The chain has TRBV6-5 and TRBJ2-7; D gene uncertain. This CDR3 region has 13 residues. Germline V gives CDR1 MNHEY, CDR2 SVGAGI. Trimming pared 4 bases from V and 5 bases from J, leaving 12 bases between. As DNA, the CDR3 is TGTGCCAGCAGTTCCCCGTTGACCCACGAGCAGTACTTC. This codes for CASSSPLTHEQYF.

This clonotype was counted a few times. The rearrangement uses TRBV12-3 or TRBV12-4 and TRBJ2-1, with 16 nucleotides matching TRBD2. Trimming took 8 bases from V and 7 from J; bases not matched to a gene: 2. The CDR3 is 14 amino acids. The CDR3: CASGTSGGANEQFF. CDR3 nucleotides: TGTGCCAGCGGGACTAGCGGGGGGGCAAATGAGCAGTTCTTC.

This chain links TRBV11-2 with TRBJ2-7, with 8 nucleotides matching TRBD2. CDR3 length: 16 amino acids. Germline-derived CDR1 and CDR2 are SGHAT and FQNNGV. Unmatched junction bases numbered 11, after V lost 5 bases and J lost 2 bases. In DNA, the CDR3 is TGTGCCAGCAGCCAAAGCGGGGTAGCGGGGACCTACGAGCAGTACTTC. It yields the protein CASSQSGVAGTYEQYF.

This clonotype was detected only a few times. The V gene is TRBV7-2, the J gene TRBJ2-2, with D tentatively TRBD2 (7 bases). V lost 7 bases and J lost 3, with 18 bases in between. The CDR3 is 16 residues long. CDR1 is SGHTA, CDR2 FQGNSA, per germline. The CDR3 DNA reads TGTGCCAGCAACCGAATGGGAGGGGGTGACACCGGGGAGCTGTTTTTT. The encoded protein is CASNRMGGGDTGELFF.

The rearrangement joins TRBV19 to TRBJ1-3; D call uncertain. Trimming removed 9 bases from V and 0 bases from J, with 12 bases in between. Per germline, CDR1 LNHDA and CDR2 SQIVND (reference sequence). This CDR3 is built from 14 residues. The CDR3 spells CASYRTNSGNTIYF. CDR3 in DNA: TGTGCCAGCTACCGGACGAACTCTGGAAACACCATATATTTT. The complete variable domain, with remaining parts taken from reference TRBV19 and TRBJ1-3, reads DGGITQSPKYLFRKEGQNVTLSCEQNLNHDAMYWYRQDPGQGLRLIYYSQIVNDFQKGDIAEGYSVSREKKESFPLTVTSAQKNPTAFYLCASYRTNSGNTIYFGEGSWLTVV.

V and J are TRBV12-3 or TRBV12-4 and TRBJ2-2; D is undetermined. The CDR3 spans 16 residues. V shed 7 bases and J shed 0 bases, with 15 bases lying between them. CDR3 DNA: TGTGCCAGCATGAGATCACGTTCGGCGAACACCGGGGAGCTGTTTTTT. This sequence encodes CASMRSRSANTGELFF.

The chain uses TRBV28 and TRBJ2-1; D gene unclear. Germline CDR1 reads MDHEN; CDR2 reads SYDVKM. The CDR3 has 15 amino acids. Trimming pared 2 bases from V and 7 bases from J, leaving 15 bases between. The CDR3 sequence: CASSLRSGLGNEQFF. CDR3 in DNA: TGTGCCAGCAGTTTAAGGAGTGGGTTGGGGAATGAGCAGTTCTTC.

The chain has TRBV7-8 and TRBJ2-1; perhaps TRBD2 as D (6 bases). Between the trimmed V and J ends, which lost 5 bases and 0 bases, there was a span of 14 bases. Germline CDR1 is SGHVS and CDR2 is FQNEAQ. This CDR3 is built from 16 residues. CDR3 in amino acids: CASSPSLGGSYNEQFF. The CDR3 DNA reads TGTGCCAGCAGCCCCTCGCTGGGGGGCTCCTACAATGAGCAGTTCTTC. Full variable domain (missing parts from reference TRBV7-8 and TRBJ2-1): GAGVSQSPRYKVAKRGQDVALRCDPISGHVSLFWYQQALGQGPEFLTYFQNEAQLDKSGLPSDRFFAERPEGSVSTLKIQRTQQEDSAVYLCASSPSLGGSYNEQFFGPGTRLTVL.

Here the CDR3 reads CASSRETNEQFF. DNA for the CDR3: TGTGCCAGCAGCCGGGAGACGAATGAGCAGTTCTTC. The gene calls are TRBV11-1 and TRBJ2-1, with a tentative D call TRBD2 (6 bases). The V and J ends lost 5 bases and 7 bases respectively, with 9 bases between them. The V gene's germline CDR1 is SGHAT and CDR2 FQDESV (reference sequence). This CDR3 has 12 residues.

This clonotype was observed many times. V is TRBV7-2 and J is TRBJ2-5; TRBD2 aligns across 14 bases. The CDR3 is 16 amino acids. V was clipped by 5 bases and J by 5 bases; unmatched bases: 7. CDR1 and CDR2 from the germline V gene are SGHTA and FQGNSA. In DNA, the CDR3 is TGTGCCAGCAGCACCGGACTAGCGGGAGGAGCGGAGACCCAGTACTTC. Amino acid sequence: CASSTGLAGGAETQYF.

This clonotype was observed many times. The chain recombines TRBV6-6 with TRBJ1-3, with D perhaps matching TRBD1 (5 bases). This CDR3 has 14 residues. V dropped 4 bases and J dropped 4 bases, with 11 bases sitting between them. Germline V gene data show CDR1 as MNHNY and CDR2 as SVGAGI (reference sequence). In DNA form, the CDR3 reads TGTGCCAGCAGTTCGCAGGGTTTCGGAAACACCATATATTTT. Its protein is CASSSQGFGNTIYF.

The V and J genes are TRBV5-1 and TRBJ2-5; tentative D call: TRBD1 (6 bases). V was cut by 4 bases and J by 3 bases, with 13 bases left in between. Germline V gene sequence: CDR1 SGHRS, CDR2 YFSETQ. CDR3 length equals 14 residues. The DNA for the CDR3 is TGCGCCAGCAGCCGAACGGACAGTGAAGAGACCCAGTACTTC. Amino acid sequence: CASSRTDSEETQYF.

In its sample, this clonotype was seen a few times. The CDR3 DNA reads as TGTGCCAGCAGTGAAAACAGGGTAGCTTTCTTT. It codes for CASSENRVAFF. This chain connects TRBV25-1 to TRBJ1-1; possibly TRBD1 for D (6 bases). Germline-derived CDR1 and CDR2 are MGHDK and SYGVNS. This CDR3 has 11 amino acids. Trimming shortened V by 2 bases and J by 10 bases, and 8 bases separated the two germline ends.

The gene calls are TRBV29-1 and TRBJ1-2; D not resolved. The ends were cut back, 2 bases at V and 0 bases at J, with 7 bases in the middle. This CDR3 region has 13 residues. CDR1 and CDR2 from the germline V gene are SQVTM and ANQGSEA. CDR3 DNA sequence: TGCAGCGTTGAAAATGGAGCTAACTATGGCTACACCTTC. This gives the protein CSVENGANYGYTF.

The count of this clonotype is one. The chain carries TRBV6-6 and TRBJ1-2; tentatively, D is TRBD1 (5 bases). V gave up 7 bases and J gave up 4 bases, with 16 bases separating them. Germline V lookup: CDR1 MNHNY, CDR2 SVGAGI (reference sequence). The CDR3 has 14 amino acids. The CDR3 sequence: CASTKITDSYGYTF. CDR3 nucleotides: TGTGCCAGCACCAAAATCACCGACAGCTATGGCTACACCTTC.

The table lists this clonotype with a few counts. The rearrangement joins TRBV7-2 to TRBJ2-7, with 13 bases matching TRBD2. The CDR3 runs 15 residues. The germline V gene encodes CDR1 SGHTA and CDR2 FQGNSA. V dropped 4 bases and J dropped 7; count of bases not matched to a gene: 7. In nucleotides, the CDR3 is TGTGCCAGCAGCTCTCAACTAGCGGGAGGGGGGGAGCAGTACTTC. It translates to CASSSQLAGGGEQYF.

Written as DNA, the CDR3 is TGTGCCAGCAGTCCAACCCCGGACAGGGCCTACGAGCAGTACTTC. Translated, it gives CASSPTPDRAYEQYF. J is TRBJ2-7 and V is TRBV28; 8 bases fit TRBD1. The CDR3 has 15 residues. J lost 2 bases, V lost 5 bases, and 8 bases had no gene match. Germline V gives CDR1 MDHEN, CDR2 SYDVKM.